A single sample gave rise to the 27 T cell receptor beta chains below, sequenced in a study of human T cells and chemical hapten exposure. Specified time point: pre-sensitization, week 0. Treatment here: therapeutic diphenylcyclopropenone sensitization with weekly scalp DPC. TCRdb recomputed calls from the RACE reads with MiXCR, one row per CDR3 protein. The table lists around 110,000 distinct CDR3 sequences, 9.5% to 15% of them singletons. The sample consisted of whole blood, taken in connection with sensitization to the hapten diphenylcyclopropenone (DPC). Receptors were obtained from a woman aged 45-59 years with alopecia areata. Some clones in this sample may be carry-over from other donors' samples.

The V gene is TRBV14, the J gene TRBJ1-1, with D possibly matching TRBD1 (6 bases). Trimming left V 2 bases short and J 3 bases short, with 7 bases between. This CDR3 is built from 13 residues. Looked up from germline, CDR1 is SGHDN and CDR2 is FVKESK. The CDR3 sequence is CASSQNRDTEAFF. The DNA of the CDR3 is TGTGCCAGCAGCCAAAACAGGGACACTGAAGCTTTCTTT.

On this clonotype itself: The germline gene is not matched at one end of the junction; a read error may be the cause. The rearrangement uses TRBV13 and TRBJ2-1, with 9 bases matching TRBD2. CDR3 length: 12 residues. Germline loops: CDR1 PRHDT, CDR2 FYEKMQ (reference sequence). CDR3 DNA: TGTGCCAGCAGCAAAGAGAGCGGGAGGAAGTGCTTC. This sequence encodes CASSKESGRKCF.

This clonotype has only a few counts. The chain links TRBV12-3 or TRBV12-4 to TRBJ1-6, with 7 bases identical to TRBD1. This CDR3 region has 14 residues. J was trimmed by 7 bases and V by 3 bases; bases with no gene match: 3. The CDR3 loop is CASSLGQLNSPLHF. CDR3 bases: TGTGCCAGCAGTTTGGGACAGCTCAATTCACCCCTCCACTTT.

J is TRBJ2-2 and V is TRBV24-1; D gene unclear. CDR3 length: 14 amino acids. The V end was cut by 2 bases, the J end by 8 bases, with 11 bases between. Germline assignment: CDR1 KGHDR and CDR2 SFDVKD. The CDR3 is CATSDSIGVGELFF. CDR3 nucleotide sequence: TGTGCCACCAGTGATTCCATCGGTGTGGGGGAGCTGTTTTTT.

This clonotype has at least ten counts. The chain employs TRBV5-6 and TRBJ2-2; TRBD1 or TRBD2 may be the D gene (5 bases each). The CDR3 sequence is 14 residues long. Germline values: CDR1 SGHDT, CDR2 YYEEEE. With 2 bases removed from V and 5 bases from J, the gap between germline ends came to 10 bases. CDR3 coding DNA: TGTGCCAGCAGCTTAGGGACCTCGACCGGGGAGCTGTTTTTT. It yields the protein CASSLGTSTGELFF. Full variable domain (outside the CDR3, taken from reference TRBV5-6 and TRBJ2-2): DAGVTQSPTHLIKTRGQQVTLRCSPKSGHDTVSWYQQALGQGPQFIFQYYEEEERQRGNFPDRFSGHQFPNYSSELNVNALLLGDSALYLCASSLGTSTGELFFGEGSRLTVL.

The V gene is TRBV5-1, the J gene TRBJ2-3; 9 bases align to TRBD1. CDR1 is SGHRS, CDR2 YFSETQ, per germline. With 6 bases clipped from V and 6 bases from J, the junction kept 8 bases outside the gene matches. The CDR3 covers 14 residues. The CDR3 loop is CASNVGQGFDTQYF. In DNA, the CDR3 is TGCGCCAGCAACGTGGGACAGGGATTTGATACGCAGTATTTT.

This clonotype has ten or more counts. The chain recombines TRBV6-6 with TRBJ2-3; D is undetermined. The CDR3 sequence is 16 residues long. Trimming shortened V by 2 bases and J by 3 bases, and 15 bases separated the two germline ends. Germline CDR1 reads MNHNY; CDR2 reads SVGAGI (reference sequence). CDR3 nucleotides: TGTGCCAGCAGTTACCTCCCAGCCCCTCCGACAGATACGCAGTATTTT. Its translation is CASSYLPAPPTDTQYF.

The J gene is TRBJ2-1, the V gene TRBV29-1; no definite D call. The CDR3 sequence is 13 residues long. The ends were cut back, 4 bases at V and 4 bases at J, with 11 bases in the middle. Per the germline V gene, CDR1 is SQVTM and CDR2 is ANQGSEA. CDR3 bases: TGCAGCGTTGCGCCCCAAAATTACAATGAGCAGTTCTTC. Translation: CSVAPQNYNEQFF.

By sample share, this clonotype is medium-sized (0.01 to 0.1%). The rearrangement joins TRBV7-2 to TRBJ2-3; 8 positions agree with TRBD2. The CDR3 sequence is 17 residues long. CDR1 and CDR2 (germline): SGHTA, FQGNSA. V was clipped by 5 bases and J by 5 bases; unmatched bases: 15. CDR3 protein: CASSQYVGGAKGDTQYF. The CDR3, as DNA: TGTGCCAGCAGCCAATACGTCGGGGGGGCGAAGGGAGATACGCAGTATTTT.

This clonotype was seen ten or more times. V usage is TRBV12-3 or TRBV12-4 and J usage is TRBJ2-3, with D maybe TRBD1 (5 bases). V lost 3 bases, J lost 3 bases, and 13 bases lay in between. The CDR3 runs to 15 residues. DNA for the CDR3: TGTGCCAGCAGTTTCATTCCGAAGGGGACAGATACGCAGTATTTT. As protein: CASSFIPKGTDTQYF.

This clonotype was picked up a small number of times. V usage is TRBV27 and J usage is TRBJ2-1; D is tentatively TRBD1 or TRBD2 (5 bases each). Germline CDR1 MNHEY, CDR2 SMNVEV (reference sequence). This CDR3 is 14 amino acids long. Trimming stripped 6 bases from V and 4 bases from J, with 13 bases between. This CDR3 is CASRGVPSYNEQFF. The CDR3 DNA reads TGTGCCAGCAGGGGGGTACCTTCGTACAATGAGCAGTTCTTC.

This clonotype has more than one count but fewer than ten. This chain connects TRBV6-2 or TRBV6-3 to TRBJ1-3, with D unclear. The CDR3 extends over 15 amino acids. V was clipped by 2 bases and J by 2 bases, with 10 bases between them. Germline values: CDR1 MNHEY, CDR2 SVGEGT. DNA of the CDR3: TGTGCCAGCAGTTACGTCGGAGTCACTGGAAACACCATATATTTT. Translated: CASSYVGVTGNTIYF.

This clonotype was observed many times. V is TRBV18 and J is TRBJ2-1; TRBD1 might be the D (5 bases). Per the germline V gene, CDR1 is KGHSH and CDR2 is LQKENI. V was trimmed by 5 bases and J by 0 bases, leaving 14 bases between them. The CDR3 runs to 16 residues. The CDR3 DNA reads TGTGCCAGCTCAAGGGGATCATTGAGCTCCTACAATGAGCAGTTCTTC. Protein: CASSRGSLSSYNEQFF.

The chain is built from TRBV18 and TRBJ2-7; 7 nucleotides agree with TRBD1. With 6 bases clipped from V and 5 bases from J, the junction kept 13 bases outside the gene matches. Looked up from germline, CDR1 is KGHSH and CDR2 is LQKENI. CDR3 length: 15 amino acids. This CDR3 reads CASSPNRGVVDEQYF. The CDR3 bases are TGTGCCAGCTCCCCCAACAGGGGTGTTGTTGACGAGCAGTACTTC.

The sample holds a few counts of this clonotype. This chain connects TRBV28 to TRBJ2-7; D unresolved. The V end was cut by 6 bases, the J end by 6 bases, with 12 bases between. Germline V gene data show CDR1 as MDHEN and CDR2 as SYDVKM. The CDR3 consists of 12 residues. CDR3 sequence reads: CASSLDIGEQYF. CDR3 nucleotides: TGTGCCAGCAGCCTAGACATCGGCGAGCAGTACTTC. The variable domain in full, with the rest retrieved from reference TRBV28 and TRBJ2-7, is DVKVTQSSRYLVKRTGEKVFLECVQDMDHENMFWYRQDPGLGLRLIYFSYDVKMKEKGDIPEGYSVSREKKERFSLILESASTNQTSMYLCASSLDIGEQYFGPGTRLTVT.

This clonotype occurred a few times. The chain is built from TRBV5-4 and TRBJ2-3; 8 positions match TRBD2. The germline V gene has CDR1 SGHNT and CDR2 YYREEE (reference sequence). V lost 3 bases to trimming and J lost 4 bases; unmatched junction nucleotides: 4. This CDR3 spans 14 amino acids. CDR3 sequence reads: CASSSGGAADTQYF. The DNA of the CDR3 is TGTGCCAGCAGCTCCGGGGGGGCGGCAGATACGCAGTATTTT.

This clonotype was recorded a few times. The chain carries TRBV13 and TRBJ2-1; D perhaps matches TRBD1 (7 bases). CDR3 length: 15 amino acids. Trimming cost V 0 bases and J 3 bases, with 9 bases left between them. The germline CDR1 and CDR2 sequences are PRHDT and FYEKMQ (reference sequence). CDR3 nucleotide sequence: TGTGCCAGCAGCTTAGGCAGGGGGGACTACAATGAGCAGTTCTTC. The encoded protein is CASSLGRGDYNEQFF.

This sequence joins TRBV6-1 and TRBJ2-3; TRBD1 matches 10 bases. With 8 bases clipped from V and 7 bases from J, the junction kept 3 bases outside the gene matches. The length of the CDR3 is 12 residues. Germline V lookup: CDR1 MNHNS, CDR2 SASEGT. The DNA for the CDR3 is TGTGCCAGCGGGGACAGGGGCTATACGCAGTATTTT. Translated, it gives CASGDRGYTQYF.

The V gene is TRBV7-6, the J gene TRBJ2-1; D remains unclear. The germline gives CDR1 SGHVS, CDR2 FNYEAQ. Deletions cut 3 bases from V and 5 bases from J, with 8 bases between. The CDR3 extends over 13 amino acids. The CDR3 DNA reads as TGTGCCAGCAGCTTCGGCGGACACAATGAGCAGTTCTTC. Amino acid sequence: CASSFGGHNEQFF.

This clonotype was recorded at least ten times. The V gene is TRBV28, the J gene TRBJ1-2, with 7 bases identical to TRBD1. CDR1 and CDR2 (germline): MDHEN, SYDVKM. This CDR3 spans 13 amino acids. J lost 8 bases, V lost 6 bases, and 9 bases had no gene match. CDR3 DNA sequence: TGTGCCAGCAGCCCCGACAGGGTTAACGGCTACACCTTC. It codes for CASSPDRVNGYTF.

The table lists this clonotype with a few counts. This chain joins TRBV12-3 or TRBV12-4 and TRBJ1-2; weak D call: TRBD1 (6 bases). This CDR3 contains 15 residues. V lost 6 bases and J 4 bases, leaving 18 bases between the germline ends. As DNA, the CDR3 is TGTGCCAGCAGGGAAGAGGGCGGGGGCAGCTATGGCTACACCTTC. Translation gives CASREEGGGSYGYTF.

The V and J genes are TRBV3-1 and TRBJ2-3; no reliable D call. V was clipped by 1 base and J by 2 bases, with 7 bases between them. CDR3 length equals 14 residues. CDR1 is LGHDT and CDR2 is YNNKEL in the germline V gene (reference sequence). CDR3 sequence: CASSQGHFTDTQYF. DNA of the CDR3: TGTGCCAGCAGCCAAGGTCATTTCACAGATACGCAGTATTTT.

This clonotype was counted ten times or more. J is TRBJ1-2 and V is TRBV6-2 or TRBV6-3; D gene uncertain. Trimming removed 5 bases from V and 0 bases from J, with 7 bases in between. CDR3 length: 13 residues. Germline assignment: CDR1 MNHEY and CDR2 SVGEGT. The CDR3 sequence is CASSTSTNYGYTF. The CDR3 region has the DNA TGTGCCAGCAGTACATCTACTAACTATGGCTACACCTTC.

The rearrangement joins TRBV19 to TRBJ1-6; D unclear. Trimming took off 7 bases at V and 7 bases at J, with 14 bases between the two ends. The length of the CDR3 is 14 residues. Germline CDR1 reads LNHDA; CDR2 reads SQIVND (reference sequence). Here the CDR3 DNA reads TGTGCCAGTACCGCCAAAGGATTGAATTCACCCCTCCACTTT. Its translation is CASTAKGLNSPLHF.

Turning to this clonotype: This may arise from a read error, as a much more abundant clone is one base away. The gene calls are TRBV10-2 and TRBJ1-1; D not certain. This CDR3 has 11 residues. Looked up from germline, CDR1 is WSHSY and CDR2 is SAAADI. V lost 4 bases and J lost 10, with 10 bases in between. The CDR3 sequence is CASSGGDVAFF. CDR3 coding DNA: TGCGCCAGCAGTGGGGGAGATGTAGCTTTCTTT.

This clonotype has only a few counts. The rearrangement uses TRBV20-1 and TRBJ1-3; D is unclear. Between the trimmed V and J ends, which lost 3 bases and 8 bases, there was a span of 8 bases. There are 11 residues in the CDR3. Germline values: CDR1 DFQATT, CDR2 SNEGSKA (reference sequence). CDR3: CSARVLYTIYF. DNA for the CDR3: TGCAGTGCTAGGGTTTTATACACCATATATTTT.

The sample holds many counts of this clonotype. The chain is built from TRBV20-1 and TRBJ1-1, with 9 bases fitting TRBD1. The CDR3 loop spans 11 amino acids. V lost 8 bases, J lost 9 bases, and 7 bases stayed unmatched. Germline V lookup: CDR1 DFQATT, CDR2 SNEGSKA (reference sequence). DNA for the CDR3: TGCAGTACGGACAGGGGAGTTAAAGCTTTCTTT. It translates to CSTDRGVKAFF.